The sequence of this T cell receptor beta chain was determined in a study of human T cells and chemical hapten exposure. Turning to the study itself: Patches with 0.01% DPC went on the upper back, and the tests were read at 6 days.

Study results and caveats: Expanded TCRs produced significantly more large CDR3 similarity clusters than controls did.

The time point is: patch test 1, 2 weeks after DPC sensitization. The sample's treatment: therapeutic diphenylcyclopropenone sensitization with weekly scalp DPC. This CDR3 is 14 amino acids long. V gave up 1 base and J gave up 13 bases; unmatched junction bases: 7. Germline values: CDR1 MGHRA, CDR2 YSYEKL. As for this clonotype: No antigen is known for it.

TCRdb reanalysed the RACE reads using MiXCR and keeps one entry per CDR3 protein. The repertoire has around 340,000 distinct CDR3 sequences, around 6.9% of them found once; the top ten carry 8.4%. The receptor was isolated from a woman aged 18-29 years with alopecia areata. Some clones in this sample may be carry-over from other donors' samples. The sequencing here drew on whole blood, taken in connection with sensitization to the hapten diphenylcyclopropenone (DPC). The chain links TRBV4-1 to TRBJ2-3, with TRBD2 matching 11 bases. CDR3 sequence (DNA): TGCGCCAGCAGCCAAGGCTATCGACTAGCGGGGAAGTATTTT. It yields the protein CASSQGYRLAGKYF.